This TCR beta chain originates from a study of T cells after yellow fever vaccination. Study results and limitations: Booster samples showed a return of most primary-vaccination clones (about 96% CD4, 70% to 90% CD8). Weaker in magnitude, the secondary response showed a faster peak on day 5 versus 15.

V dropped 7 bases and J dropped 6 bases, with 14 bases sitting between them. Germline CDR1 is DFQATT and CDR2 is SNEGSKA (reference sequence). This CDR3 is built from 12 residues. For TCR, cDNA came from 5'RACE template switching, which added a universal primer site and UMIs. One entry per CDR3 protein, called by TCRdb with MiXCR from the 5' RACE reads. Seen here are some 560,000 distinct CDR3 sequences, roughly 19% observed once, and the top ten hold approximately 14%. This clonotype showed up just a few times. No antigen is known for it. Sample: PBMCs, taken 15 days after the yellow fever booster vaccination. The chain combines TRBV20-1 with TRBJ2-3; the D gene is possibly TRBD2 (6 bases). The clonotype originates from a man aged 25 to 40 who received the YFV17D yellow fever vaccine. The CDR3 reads CSGEGEADTQYF. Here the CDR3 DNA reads TGCAGTGGGGAAGGGGAGGCGGATACGCAGTATTTT.